The 19 T cell receptor beta chains reported below all come from one sample, sequenced in a study of cytomegalovirus exposure and HLA in healthy donors. The primer mix had 60 Vbeta and 13 Jbeta primers. Assay used: immunoSEQ multiplex PCR; TCRdb lists only in-frame clones, some missing. The table lists under 150,000 clones, approximately 69% of them singletons. Source material: PBMCs. The receptors derive from a woman aged 40 to 50 in good health and CMV-seropositive.

The chain joins TRBV7-3 to TRBJ2-7, with 9 bases fitting TRBD2. The V segment lost 3 bases and the J segment 4 bases; nucleotides outside the gene matches: 7. The CDR3 runs to 15 residues. Germline values: CDR1 SGHTA, CDR2 FQGTGA. Here the CDR3 DNA reads TGTGCCAGCAGCTTCTCTAGCGGGGTAGGATACGAGCAGTACTTC. Protein sequence: CASSFSSGVGYEQYF. Combining the CDR3 with reference TRBV7-3 and TRBJ2-7 gives the whole variable domain GAGVSQTPSNKVTEKGKYVELRCDPISGHTALYWYRQSLGQGPEFLIYFQGTGAADDSGLPNDRFFAVRPEGSVSTLKIQRTERGDSAVYLCASSFSSGVGYEQYFGPGTRLTVT.

The chain has TRBV5-1 and TRBJ2-2; weak D call: TRBD2 (6 bases). CDR1 and CDR2 from the germline V gene are SGHRS and YFSETQ. The CDR3 length is 15 residues. Trimming removed 6 bases from V and 0 bases from J, with 12 bases in between. The CDR3 nucleotides are TGCGCCAGCACACCCAGGGACTCGAACACCGGGGAGCTGTTTTTT. This codes for CASTPRDSNTGELFF.

Turning to this clone: An end of the junction differs from the germline gene, which may be a read error. The CDR3 bases are TGTGCTAGCAGCTTCGACAGGGGGCTGGAGACCCAGTACTTC. Translating it yields CASSFDRGLETQYF. This chain links TRBV7-7 with TRBJ2-5; 10 positions agree with TRBD1. The germline gives CDR1 SSHAT, CDR2 FNYEAQ (reference sequence). CDR3 size: 14 residues.

This clone was picked up a small number of times. The chain has TRBV5-1 and TRBJ2-3, with 8 bases matching TRBD2. V was pared by 2 bases and J by 3 bases, with 8 bases of the junction left unmatched. Germline CDR1 is SGHRS and CDR2 is YFSETQ. The CDR3 runs to 16 residues. Here the CDR3 DNA reads TGCGCCAGCAGCTTAACCGTTAGCGGGGTAACAGATACGCAGTATTTT. Translating it yields CASSLTVSGVTDTQYF.

This rearrangement joins TRBV19 to TRBJ1-5; TRBD1 is a possible D gene (6 bases). V was pared by 3 bases and J by 5 bases, with 11 bases between. In germline, CDR1 is LNHDA, CDR2 SQIVND (reference sequence). There are 14 residues in the CDR3. The CDR3 nucleotides read TGTGCCAGTAGTATCTGGGACATCGATCAGCCCCAGCATTTT. Translating gives CASSIWDIDQPQHF.

The V and J genes are TRBV7-3 and TRBJ2-2; D possibly corresponds to TRBD1 (6 bases). CDR3 length: 16 residues. Germline CDR1 and CDR2: SGHTA and FQGTGA. The V gene lost 0 bases and the J gene lost 4 bases, with 12 bases spanning the gap. CDR3 loop: CASSLTGGWSTGELFF. The CDR3 nucleotides read TGTGCCAGCAGCTTAACAGGGGGTTGGAGCACCGGGGAGCTGTTTTTT. The complete variable domain, with remaining parts taken from reference TRBV7-3 and TRBJ2-2, reads GAGVSQTPSNKVTEKGKYVELRCDPISGHTALYWYRQSLGQGPEFLIYFQGTGAADDSGLPNDRFFAVRPEGSVSTLKIQRTERGDSAVYLCASSLTGGWSTGELFFGEGSRLTVL.

V and J are TRBV9 and TRBJ2-1, with 9 bases lining up with TRBD2. The CDR3 has 16 residues. Germline CDR1 SGDLS, CDR2 YYNGEE. V lost 0 bases, J lost 5 bases, and 6 bases stayed unmatched. The CDR3 bases are TGTGCCAGCAGCGTAGGGGGTAGCGGGAGCAACAATGAGCAGTTCTTC. It codes for CASSVGGSGSNNEQFF. The variable domain in full, completed from reference TRBV9 and TRBJ2-1, reads DSGVTQTPKHLITATGQRVTLRCSPRSGDLSVYWYQQSLDQGLQFLIQYYNGEERAKGNILERFSAQQFPDLHSELNLSSLELGDSALYFCASSVGGSGSNNEQFFGPGTRLTVL.

The chain combines TRBV2 with TRBJ2-1, with 7 positions matching TRBD1. V trimming: 6 bases; J trimming: 0 bases; junction bases outside the gene matches: 14. CDR1 and CDR2 from the germline V gene are SNHLY and FYNNEI. The CDR3 consists of 18 residues. The DNA for the CDR3 is TGTGCCAGCAGCGCACCCCGGGACAGCGTTAGCTCCTACAATGAGCAGTTCTTC. Amino acids: CASSAPRDSVSSYNEQFF. The full variable domain, rest sourced from reference TRBV2 and TRBJ2-1, is EPEVTQTPSHQVTQMGQEVILRCVPISNHLYFYWYRQILGQKVEFLVSFYNNEISEKSEIFDDQFSVERPDGSNFTLKIRSTKLEDSAMYFCASSAPRDSVSSYNEQFFGPGTRLTVL.

The V and J genes are TRBV10-3 and TRBJ2-5; possible D gene TRBD1, 6 bases. Trimming left V 4 bases short and J 5 bases short, with 14 bases between. The CDR3 totals 14 residues. Germline loops: CDR1 ENHRY, CDR2 SYGVKD. The CDR3 sequence: CAISVGGTKETQYF. Written as DNA, the CDR3 is TGTGCCATCAGTGTAGGTGGGACAAAGGAGACCCAGTACTTC.

The rearrangement links TRBV12-5 to TRBJ1-1, with a tentative D call TRBD1 (5 bases). Trimming pared 2 bases from V and 5 bases from J, leaving 24 bases between. The CDR3 totals 18 residues. The germline CDR1 and CDR2 sequences are LGHNT and FRNRAP. The CDR3 is CASGLKPLGLLKGTEAFF. Written as DNA, the CDR3 is TGTGCTAGTGGTTTGAAACCTCTCGGCCTTCTGAAGGGGACTGAAGCTTTCTTT.

The J gene is TRBJ2-7, the V gene TRBV2, with D maybe TRBD2 (6 bases). The CDR3 consists of 12 residues. Germline V lookup: CDR1 SNHLY, CDR2 FYNNEI. The V end lost 9 bases, the J end lost 6 bases, and 15 bases lay between the germline ends. In DNA, the CDR3 is TGTGCCAGTGGAGGGGAAGTGCTCGAGCAGTACTTC. Protein product: CASGGEVLEQYF.

This chain connects TRBV7-8 to TRBJ1-4; 9 positions match TRBD1. Trimming at V came to 6 bases and at J to 8 bases, leaving 7 bases not matched to a gene. This CDR3 is built from 14 residues. CDR1 and CDR2 (germline): SGHVS, FQNEAQ. The CDR3 reads CASSRGQGSEKLFF. The CDR3 nucleotides are TGTGCCAGCAGTCGCGGACAGGGGAGCGAAAAACTGTTTTTT.

For this clone: At one boundary the junction diverges from the germline segment, which might be a read error. V and J are TRBV10-3 and TRBJ1-4; possible D gene TRBD1, 5 bases. The V gene's germline CDR1 is ENHRY and CDR2 SYGVKD. The CDR3 covers 14 residues. The chain's CDR3 is CAISEVGGNKKLFF. The CDR3, as DNA: TGTGCCATCAGTGAAGTGGGGGGTAATAAAAAACTGTTTTTT.

This clone has just one count. In DNA form, the CDR3 reads TGCGCCAGCAGCCAACGTCCCCCTAGCTCCTACAATGAGCAGTTCTTC. Protein sequence: CASSQRPPSSYNEQFF. The chain combines TRBV4-1 with TRBJ2-1; D gene unclear. Germline-derived CDR1 and CDR2 are MGHRA and YSYEKL. Between the trimmed V and J ends, which lost 2 bases and 0 bases, there was a span of 11 bases. This CDR3 has 16 amino acids.

V and J are TRBV6-5 and TRBJ2-5; 11 nucleotides agree with TRBD1. This CDR3 comprises 14 residues. Per germline, CDR1 MNHEY and CDR2 SVGAGI. The trim removed 6 bases at V and 5 bases at J, leaving 5 bases unmatched. CDR3 sequence: CASSRRDRGETQYF. The CDR3 DNA follows: TGTGCCAGCAGCCGCCGGGACAGGGGGGAGACCCAGTACTTC.

The chain recombines TRBV30 with TRBJ2-7; D is undetermined. This CDR3 is built from 13 residues. CDR1 GTSNPN and CDR2 SVGIG come from the germline V gene (reference sequence). Trimming shortened V by 0 bases and J by 3 bases, and 9 bases separated the two germline ends. In DNA form, the CDR3 reads TGTGCCTGGAGTGTACCAGGAAACTACGAGCAGTACTTC. Its translation is CAWSVPGNYEQYF.

This CDR3 reads CASSRDRVGTEAFF. DNA for the CDR3: TGTGCCAGCAGCCGGGACAGGGTGGGGACTGAAGCTTTCTTT. The gene calls are TRBV7-8 and TRBJ1-1, with 9 bases aligning to TRBD1. Unmatched junction bases numbered 6, after V lost 5 bases and J lost 5 bases. Germline values: CDR1 SGHVS, CDR2 FQNEAQ. This CDR3 region has 14 residues.

The DNA for the CDR3 is TGTGCCAGCTCACCCCCCGGGGTAAGGAACACCGGGGAGCTGTTTTTT. It translates to CASSPPGVRNTGELFF. The genes are TRBV18 and TRBJ2-2, with D possibly matching TRBD2 (5 bases). The CDR3 consists of 16 residues. V was cut by 3 bases and J by 1 base, with 12 bases left in between. CDR1 and CDR2 (germline): KGHSH, LQKENI.

The chain links TRBV6-1 to TRBJ2-7, with D hard to call. Germline V gene data show CDR1 as MNHNS and CDR2 as SASEGT. The CDR3 is made up of 12 amino acids. The germline V and J ends were trimmed by 8 bases and 7 bases, with 15 bases remaining between them. The CDR3 DNA follows: TGTGCCAGCCCCGGTCCTGCTAGGGAGCAGTACTTC. It encodes CASPGPAREQYF.